This is a list of T cell receptor beta chains from one sample in a study of cytomegalovirus exposure and HLA in healthy donors. The data were produced by immunoSEQ multiplex PCR, yet TCRdb's version contains in-frame clones alone and is incomplete. The table lists over 90,000 clones, 70% to 90% of them singletons. Sample: PBMCs. These receptors were taken from a man aged 35-49 years in good health and CMV-seronegative. Both conserved end residues are part of each CDR3. A D gene is named only where the DNA matches it firmly. Some rows mark clone size as missing; the rest say once, few, many or name a class of expanded clone.

clone size	D gene	V gene	J gene	CDR3 DNA	CDR3 protein
NA	TRBD2	TRBV9	TRBJ2-2	TGTGCCAGCAGCTCGAGAGGGACTAGTGGTCCCGGGGAGCTGTTTTTT	CASSSRGTSGPGELFF
NA	TRBD1	TRBV5-1	TRBJ2-5	TGCGCCAGCAGCGCCGGACAGGCAACCTTAGAGGCCCAGTACTTC	CASSAGQATLEAQYF
NA	TRBD1	TRBV11-3	TRBJ2-5	TGTGCCAGCAGCCTAAGAGGACAGGACGGAGAGACCCAGTACTTC	CASSLRGQDGETQYF
NA	TRBD1	TRBV6-6	TRBJ1-1	TGTGCCAGCAGTTATGAGGACAGGGAGAGCGCTGAAGCTTTCTTT	CASSYEDRESAEAFF
NA	NA	TRBV2	TRBJ2-1	TGTGCCAGCAGCACAGCGTCGGGGGCCTACAATGAGCAGTTCTTC	CASSTASGAYNEQFF
few	TRBD1	TRBV7-9	TRBJ1-5	TGTGCCAGCAGCTCGACGACAGGGTTAGTTTCGCAGCCCCAGCATTTT	CASSSTTGLVSQPQHF
NA	NA	TRBV13	TRBJ2-1	TGTGCCAGCAGCTTAGATCGGCGGGACAATGAGCAGTTCTTC	CASSLDRRDNEQFF
NA	TRBD2	TRBV2	TRBJ2-5	TGTGCCAGCATGCGGCGGGGGGTGGGAGAGACCCAGTACTTC	CASMRRGVGETQYF
NA	TRBD2	TRBV10-3	TRBJ2-5	TGTGCCATCAGTGAGGCGGGGGTGCAAGAGACCCAGTACTTC	CAISEAGVQETQYF
NA	NA	TRBV9	TRBJ1-1	TGTGCCAGCAGCGAGTGGCGGGAAACTGAAGCTTTCTTT	CASSEWRETEAFF
NA	NA	TRBV6-1	TRBJ2-7	TGTGCCAGCAACAGCTACGAGCAGTACTTC	CASNSYEQYF
NA	TRBD1	TRBV7-3	TRBJ2-2	TGTGCCAGCAGCACCCACAGGGGAACCGGGGAGCTGTTTTTT	CASSTHRGTGELFF
NA	TRBD1	TRBV5-1	TRBJ1-1	TGCGCCAGCAGCCCGGACAGGGTGACTGAAGCTTTCTTT	CASSPDRVTEAFF
few	TRBD1	TRBV6-5	TRBJ2-3	TGTGCCAGCAGTTCCCTCCCGGGACAGAGCACAGATACGCAGTATTTT	CASSSLPGQSTDTQYF
few	NA	TRBV11-3	TRBJ2-3	TGTGCCAGCAGCTTAGGGCGCCGGGGGAGCACAGATACGCAGTATTTT	CASSLGRRGSTDTQYF
NA	NA	TRBV5-6	TRBJ1-6	TGTGCCAGCAGGACGAGGGTTTATAATTCACCCCTCCACTTT	CASRTRVYNSPLHF
NA	NA	TRBV6-5	TRBJ2-2	TGTGCCAGCAGTTACCCACAGGCTCCAACCGGGGAGCTGTTTTTT	CASSYPQAPTGELFF
NA	NA	TRBV15	TRBJ1-2	TGTGCCACCAGCAGAGGACAGCCAGCTAACTATGGCTACACCTTC	CATSRGQPANYGYTF
NA	TRBD1	TRBV18	TRBJ2-7	TGTGCCAGCTCATCGAGGACAGGGGTCTACGAGCAGTACTTC	CASSSRTGVYEQYF
NA	TRBD2	TRBV18	TRBJ2-7	TGTGCCAGCTCACCACGGAGCGGGGGGGCGGGGGAGCAGTACTTC	CASSPRSGGAGEQYF
NA	NA	TRBV20-1	TRBJ1-1	TGCAGTGCTAGAGACCCCCGGGAGGCTTTCTTT	CSARDPREAFF
NA	NA	TRBV5-1	TRBJ2-6	TGCGCCAGCAGCTTGGACGCCGGGTCTGGGGCCAACGTCCTGACTTTC	CASSLDAGSGANVLTF
NA	NA	TRBV19	TRBJ1-4	TGTGCCAGTAACCTCCAGGGGCGTAATGAAAAACTGTTTTTT	CASNLQGRNEKLFF
NA	TRBD2	TRBV7-2	TRBJ2-3	TGTGCCAGCAGCCCCCACCTAGCGGGGGCTGGCACAGATACGCAGTATTTT	CASSPHLAGAGTDTQYF
NA	NA	TRBV21-1	TRBJ1-2	TGTGCCAGCAGCCGTCCTGAGGGCAGGGGGCCTGGCTACACCTTC	CASSRPEGRGPGYTF
NA	NA	TRBV19	TRBJ1-5	TGTGCCAGTAGTATATTGGGGGGATATAGCAATCAGCCCCAGCATTTT	CASSILGGYSNQPQHF
once	NA	TRBV7-9	TRBJ2-5	TGTGCCAGCAGCTTCTTCGGACAATCGGAGACCCAGTACTTC	CASSFFGQSETQYF
once	NA	TRBV30	TRBJ1-1	TGTGCCTGGGGGGCTACACAGGGTATCTCCTGGACGGACACTGAAGCTTTCTTT	CAWGATQGISWTDTEAFF
few	TRBD2	TRBV7-9	TRBJ2-1	TGTGCCAGCAGCTTAGCCGAAGCGGGGAGTAATGAGCAGTTCTTC	CASSLAEAGSNEQFF
NA	NA	TRBV2	TRBJ1-2	TGTGCCAGCAGTGTCGGCAGGCACTATGGCTACACCTTC	CASSVGRHYGYTF
NA	TRBD1	TRBV5-1	TRBJ2-3	TGCGCCAGCAGCTTGAGGGGGCTAGGAACAGATACGCAGTATTTT	CASSLRGLGTDTQYF
once	TRBD1	TRBV5-4	TRBJ2-7	TGTGCCAGCAGCGGACAGGGGATCGGCTCCTACGAGCAGTACTTC	CASSGQGIGSYEQYF
few	NA	TRBV4-3	TRBJ2-7	TGCGCCAGCAGCCAGGCTGGACAGGCCTTCGGGAGCTACGAGCAGTACTTC	CASSQAGQAFGSYEQYF
NA	TRBD1	TRBV2	TRBJ2-7	TGTGCCAGCAGTGAGCCCACAGGGGGCTGCGAGCAGTACTTC	CASSEPTGGCEQYF
NA	TRBD1	TRBV19	TRBJ2-5	TGTGCCAGTAGTAACACAGGGGGCTCTCAAGAGACCCAGTACTTC	CASSNTGGSQETQYF
NA	NA	TRBV10-3	TRBJ2-3	TGTGCCATCAGTGTCCCTAGCACAGATACGCAGTATTTT	CAISVPSTDTQYF
NA	TRBD1	TRBV6-6	TRBJ1-4	TGTGCCAGCAGTTTCCCACAGGGGGGGAATGAAAAACTGTTTTTT	CASSFPQGGNEKLFF
NA	TRBD1	TRBV11-2	TRBJ2-7	TGTGCCAGCAGCTTAGGAGGGACAGGGTCCTACGAGCAGTACTTC	CASSLGGTGSYEQYF
NA	TRBD2	TRBV6-1	TRBJ2-5	TGTGCCAGCAGTGCCCGATGGACTAGCGGGGGACAAGAGACCCAGTACTTC	CASSARWTSGGQETQYF
NA	TRBD1	TRBV6-5	TRBJ2-5	TGTGCCAGCAGCCGCGACAGGGCAGAACAAGAGACCCAGTACTTC	CASSRDRAEQETQYF
once	NA	TRBV6-5	TRBJ1-2	TGTGCCAGCAGTTGGCTGCAGGGAAATCCCTATGGCTACACCTTC	CASSWLQGNPYGYTF
NA	NA	TRBV7-9	TRBJ1-3	TGTGCCAGCAGCTTAGCACAGGGCGGAAACACCATATATTTT	CASSLAQGGNTIYF
NA	NA	TRBV27	TRBJ2-7	TGTGCCAGCATGGTAAGATTTTACGGCGGGTCGTACTACGAGCAGTACTTC	CASMVRFYGGSYYEQYF
NA	TRBD2	TRBV7-6	TRBJ2-1	TGTGCCAGCAGCCAGATTAGCGGGTGGTACAATGAGCAGTTCTTC	CASSQISGWYNEQFF
NA	NA	TRBV4-3	TRBJ2-2	TGCGCCAGCAGCCTTCTTACCGGGGAGCTGTTTTTT	CASSLLTGELFF
NA	NA	TRBV5-4	TRBJ2-3	TGTGCCAGCAGCTTGAAAGGAGCCGATACGCAGTATTTT	CASSLKGADTQYF
few	TRBD2	TRBV2	TRBJ2-2	TGTGCCAGCAGTGCCGGGACTAAATACGGGGAGCTGTTTTTT	CASSAGTKYGELFF
few	TRBD1	TRBV5-1	TRBJ1-1	TGCGCCAGCAGATCAGGGGGTGACACTGAAGCTTTCTTT	CASRSGGDTEAFF
NA	NA	TRBV4-3	TRBJ2-5	TGCGCCAGCAGCCAAGATCTGGGGGGGGGCCTGGAGACCCAGTACTTC	CASSQDLGGGLETQYF
NA	TRBD2	TRBV27	TRBJ2-3	TGTGCCAGCAGTTTATGGTCTAGCGGGGGAGCAGATACGCAGTATTTT	CASSLWSSGGADTQYF
few	TRBD1	TRBV6-4	TRBJ2-7	TGTGCCAGCAGTGACTTTTTACCCCCGGGACAGGGGCGTGGGGAGCAGTACTTC	CASSDFLPPGQGRGEQYF
NA	NA	TRBV11-2	TRBJ1-1	TGTGCCAGCAGCTTGTTGGGGGGGGTTAAAGCTTTCTTT	CASSLLGGVKAFF